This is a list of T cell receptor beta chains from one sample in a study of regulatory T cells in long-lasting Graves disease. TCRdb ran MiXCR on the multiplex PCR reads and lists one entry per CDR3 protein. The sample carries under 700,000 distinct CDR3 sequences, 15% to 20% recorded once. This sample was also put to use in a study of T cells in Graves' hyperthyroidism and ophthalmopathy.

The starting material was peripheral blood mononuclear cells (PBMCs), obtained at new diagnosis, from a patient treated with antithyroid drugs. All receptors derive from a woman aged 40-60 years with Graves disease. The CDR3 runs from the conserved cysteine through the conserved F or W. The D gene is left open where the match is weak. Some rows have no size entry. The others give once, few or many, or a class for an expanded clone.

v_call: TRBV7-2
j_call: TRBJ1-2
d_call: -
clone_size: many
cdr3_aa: CASSGGGSGYTF
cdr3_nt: TGTGCCAGCAGCGGGGGGGGTTCTGGCTACACCTTC

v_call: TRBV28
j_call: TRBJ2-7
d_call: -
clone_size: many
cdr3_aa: CASSFKSEQYF
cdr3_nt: TGTGCCAGCAGCTTCAAGTCGGAGCAGTACTTC

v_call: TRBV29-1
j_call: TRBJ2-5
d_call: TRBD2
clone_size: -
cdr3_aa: CSSSGTGGGETQYF
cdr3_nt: TGCAGCTCCTCCGGGACCGGGGGGGGAGAGACCCAGTACTTC

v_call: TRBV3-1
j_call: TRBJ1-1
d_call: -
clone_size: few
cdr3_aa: CASSQDRRLVNTEAFF
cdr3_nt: TGTGCCAGCAGCCAAGATAGGCGGCTTGTGAACACTGAAGCTTTCTTT

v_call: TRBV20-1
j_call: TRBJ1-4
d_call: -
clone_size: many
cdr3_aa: CSARGPNEKLFF
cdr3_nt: TGCAGTGCTAGAGGTCCTAATGAAAAACTGTTTTTT

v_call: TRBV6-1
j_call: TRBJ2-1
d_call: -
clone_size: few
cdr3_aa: CASSEGTSEQFF
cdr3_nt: TGTGCCAGCAGTGAAGGGACTTCGGAGCAGTTCTTC

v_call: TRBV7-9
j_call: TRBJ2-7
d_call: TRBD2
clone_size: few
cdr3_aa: CASSSGTSTQYF
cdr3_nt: TGTGCCAGCAGCTCTGGGACTAGCACGCAGTACTTC

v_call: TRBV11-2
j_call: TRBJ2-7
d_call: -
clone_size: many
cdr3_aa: CASSFRYEQYF
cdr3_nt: TGTGCCAGCAGCTTTCGATACGAGCAGTACTTC

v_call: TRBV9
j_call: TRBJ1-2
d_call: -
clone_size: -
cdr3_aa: CASSSDTSNYGYTF
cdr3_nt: TGTGCCAGCAGCTCTGACACATCTAACTATGGCTACACCTTC

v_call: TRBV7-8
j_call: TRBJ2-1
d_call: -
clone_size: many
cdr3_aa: CASSRAISSYNEQFF
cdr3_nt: TGTGCCAGCAGCCGGGCCATTAGCTCCTACAATGAGCAGTTCTTC

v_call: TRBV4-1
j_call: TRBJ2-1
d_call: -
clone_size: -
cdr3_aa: CASSQVGVGEQFF
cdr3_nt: TGCGCCAGCAGCCAAGTTGGGGTTGGTGAGCAGTTCTTC

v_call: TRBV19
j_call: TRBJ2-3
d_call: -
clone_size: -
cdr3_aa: CASSIEGGRWQGLDTQYF
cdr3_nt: TGTGCCAGTAGTATAGAAGGGGGAAGGTGGCAGGGACTAGATACGCAGTATTTT

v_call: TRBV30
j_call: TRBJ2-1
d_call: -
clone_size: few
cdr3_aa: CAWSFSAGSDEQFF
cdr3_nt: TGTGCCTGGAGTTTTAGTGCGGGGTCCGATGAGCAGTTCTTC

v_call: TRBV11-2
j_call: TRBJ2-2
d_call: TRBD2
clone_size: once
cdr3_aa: CASSPHGGGSTGELFF
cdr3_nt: TGTGCCAGCAGCCCCCATGGGGGGGGATCCACCGGGGAGCTGTTTTTT

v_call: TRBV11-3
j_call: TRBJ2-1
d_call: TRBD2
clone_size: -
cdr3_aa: CASSSWTSGGALGSYNEQFF
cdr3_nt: TGTGCCAGCAGCTCGTGGACTAGCGGGGGGGCCCTGGGATCCTACAATGAGCAGTTCTTC

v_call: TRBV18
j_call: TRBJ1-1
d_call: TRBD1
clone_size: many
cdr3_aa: CASSPGQAGNTEAFF
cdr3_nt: TGTGCCAGCTCACCGGGACAGGCGGGGAACACTGAAGCTTTCTTT

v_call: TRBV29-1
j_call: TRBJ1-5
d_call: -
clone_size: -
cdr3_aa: CSVGERAYGNQPQHF
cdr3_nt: TGCAGCGTTGGGGAACGTGCATATGGCAATCAGCCCCAGCATTTT

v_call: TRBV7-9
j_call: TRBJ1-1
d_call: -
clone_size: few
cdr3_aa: CASSLGWGGDTEAFF
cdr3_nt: TGTGCCAGCAGCTTGGGTTGGGGTGGGGACACTGAAGCTTTCTTT

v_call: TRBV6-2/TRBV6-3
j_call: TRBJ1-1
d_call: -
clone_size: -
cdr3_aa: CASSYMGRIPPIAFF
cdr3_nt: TGTGCCAGCAGTTACATGGGCAGAATCCCCCCGATAGCTTTCTTT

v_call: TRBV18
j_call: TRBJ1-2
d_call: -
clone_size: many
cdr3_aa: CASSRDLSYGYTF
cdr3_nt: TGTGCCAGCTCCCGGGACCTCAGCTATGGCTACACCTTC

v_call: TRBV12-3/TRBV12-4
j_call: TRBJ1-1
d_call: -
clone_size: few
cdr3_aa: CASSLLANEAFF
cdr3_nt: TGTGCCAGCAGTTTATTGGCAAATGAAGCTTTCTTT

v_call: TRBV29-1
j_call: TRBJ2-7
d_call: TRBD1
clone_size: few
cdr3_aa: CSGGQGYEQYF
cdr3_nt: TGCAGCGGGGGACAGGGCTACGAGCAGTACTTC

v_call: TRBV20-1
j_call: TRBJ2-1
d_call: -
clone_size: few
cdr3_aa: CSAGRDEQFF
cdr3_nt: TGCAGTGCGGGGAGAGACGAGCAGTTCTTC

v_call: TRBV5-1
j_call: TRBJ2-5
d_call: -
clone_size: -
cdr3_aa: CASSYQTQETQYF
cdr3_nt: TGCGCCAGCAGCTACCAAACCCAAGAGACCCAGTACTTC

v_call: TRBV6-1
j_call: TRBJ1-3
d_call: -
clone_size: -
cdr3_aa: CASIKQSSGNTIYF
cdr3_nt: TGTGCCAGCATCAAACAGAGCTCTGGAAACACCATATATTTT

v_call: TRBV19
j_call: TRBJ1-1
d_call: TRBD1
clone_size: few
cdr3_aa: CASSQYPGTGGTEAFF
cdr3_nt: TGTGCCAGTAGCCAGTACCCCGGGACAGGGGGCACTGAAGCTTTCTTT

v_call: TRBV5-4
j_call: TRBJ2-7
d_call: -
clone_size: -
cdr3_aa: CASSPDPTSEQYF
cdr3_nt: TGTGCCAGCAGCCCGGACCCCACATCCGAGCAGTACTTC

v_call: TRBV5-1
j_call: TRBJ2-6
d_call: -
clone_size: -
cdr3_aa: CASSLDGVGANVLTF
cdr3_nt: TGCGCCAGCAGCTTGGATGGGGTTGGGGCCAACGTCCTGACTTTC

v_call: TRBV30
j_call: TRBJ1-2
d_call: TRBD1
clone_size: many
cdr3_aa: CAWSEGAEEGYTF
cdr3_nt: TGTGCCTGGAGCGAGGGGGCAGAAGAAGGCTACACCTTC

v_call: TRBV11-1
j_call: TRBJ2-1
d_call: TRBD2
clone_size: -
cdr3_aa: CASSIALAAYNEQFF
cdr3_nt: TGTGCCAGTAGTATAGCACTAGCGGCCTACAATGAGCAGTTCTTC

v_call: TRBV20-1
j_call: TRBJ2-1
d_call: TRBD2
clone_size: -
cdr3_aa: CSAEAGDTMAQFF
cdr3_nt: TGCAGTGCTGAAGCGGGGGACACAATGGCGCAGTTCTTC

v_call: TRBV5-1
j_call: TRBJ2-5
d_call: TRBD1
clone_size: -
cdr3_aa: CASSPNRGETQYF
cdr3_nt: TGCGCCAGCAGCCCTAACAGGGGAGAGACCCAGTACTTC

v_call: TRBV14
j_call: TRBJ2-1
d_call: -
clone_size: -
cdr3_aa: CASSQLGLSYNEQFF
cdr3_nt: TGTGCCAGCAGCCAACTGGGTCTCTCCTACAATGAGCAGTTCTTC

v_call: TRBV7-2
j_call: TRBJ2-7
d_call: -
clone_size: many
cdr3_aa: CASSPHPGAEQYF
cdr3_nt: TGTGCCAGCAGCCCCCACCCAGGGGCCGAGCAGTACTTC

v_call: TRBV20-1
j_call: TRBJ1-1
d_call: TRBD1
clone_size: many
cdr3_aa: CSAPYTWGRGRSEAFF
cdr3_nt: TGCAGTGCCCCATACACTTGGGGCAGGGGGCGTAGTGAAGCTTTCTTT

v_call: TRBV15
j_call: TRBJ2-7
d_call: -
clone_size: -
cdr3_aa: CATSRGQDSSYEQYF
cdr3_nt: TGTGCCACCAGCAGAGGACAGGACAGCTCCTACGAGCAGTACTTC

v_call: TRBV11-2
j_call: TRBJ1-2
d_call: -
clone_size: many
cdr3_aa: CASSLDWTTLPYGYTF
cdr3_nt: TGTGCCAGCAGCTTAGATTGGACTACTCTCCCTTATGGCTACACCTTC